This T cell receptor (beta chain) was profiled in a study of identical twins. The CDR3 is 14 amino acids. V lost 3 bases and J lost 5; bases outside the gene matches: 4. Germline lookup yields CDR1 MNHEY and CDR2 SMNVEV (reference sequence). cDNA molecules carried unique molecular identifiers, and template switching added a universal primer site. TCRdb called the 5' RACE reads again in MiXCR, with one record for every CDR3 protein. The data hold about 300,000 distinct CDR3 sequences, with approximately 13% observed a single time. The data also belong to a second study, concerning yellow fever vaccine responses in identical twins.

The chain carries TRBV27 and TRBJ2-1, with TRBD2 identical over 7 bases. The sequence derives from a woman aged 18-29 years in good health. Sequences were obtained from CD8+ T cells sorted from blood. CDR3 nucleotides: TGTGCCAGCAGTTTGAGCGGGGCCCACAATGAGCAGTTCTTC. It codes for CASSLSGAHNEQFF.